Presented here are 11 T cell receptor beta chains from one specimen sequenced in a study of blood T cell repertoires in COVID-19. Sequenced by immunoSEQ multiplex PCR; TCRdb stores in-frame clones only, minus some. The data contain more than 25,000 clones, more than 80% of them seen just once; the ten biggest clones take up around 10%. Sequencing used peripheral blood. These receptors were taken from a man in his sixties with acute or convalescent COVID-19.

The genes are TRBV19 and TRBJ2-7; the match to TRBD1 covers 9 bases. This CDR3 region has 14 residues. The J segment lost 7 bases and the V segment lost 3 bases, leaving 7 bases of the junction unmatched. Per germline, CDR1 LNHDA and CDR2 SQIVND (reference sequence). Here the CDR3 reads CASSMVGQGREQYF. The CDR3 DNA reads TGTGCCAGTAGTATGGTGGGACAGGGACGGGAGCAGTACTTC.

V gene TRBV28 combines with J gene TRBJ2-4, with a tentative D call TRBD2 (6 bases). The CDR3 consists of 13 residues. Trimming left V 5 bases short and J 1 base short, with 6 bases between. Germline loops: CDR1 MDHEN, CDR2 SYDVKM. CDR3 nucleotides: TGTGCCAGCAGTGGGGGGGCCAAAAACATTCAGTACTTC. Translating gives CASSGGAKNIQYF.

For the CDR3, the DNA is TGTGCCAGCAGCTTAGGGCTAGCGGGAGGGGGAGAGACCCAGTACTTC. This encodes CASSLGLAGGGETQYF. The chain couples TRBV7-9 to TRBJ2-5; TRBD2 aligns across 12 bases. V lost 1 base and J lost 4; bases outside the gene matches: 4. The V gene's germline CDR1 is SEHNR and CDR2 FQNEAQ (reference sequence). The CDR3 totals 16 residues.

The sample holds one count of this clone. The chain couples TRBV9 to TRBJ1-3; D possibly corresponds to TRBD1 (5 bases). Trimming pared 0 bases from V and 0 bases from J, leaving 10 bases between. Germline assignment: CDR1 SGDLS and CDR2 YYNGEE. The CDR3 consists of 16 residues. This chain's CDR3 is CASSVEGHSSGNTIYF. The CDR3 bases are TGTGCCAGCAGCGTAGAGGGGCATAGCTCTGGAAACACCATATATTTT.

This chain connects TRBV4-1 to TRBJ2-3; 8 bases match TRBD2. J lost 4 bases, V lost 1 base, and 10 bases had no gene match. Per the germline V gene, CDR1 is MGHRA and CDR2 is YSYEKL. The CDR3 length is 17 residues. The CDR3 DNA sequence: TGCGCCAGCAGCCAAGGTCCGGGACTAGACTCCCCAGATACGCAGTATTTT. Translation: CASSQGPGLDSPDTQYF.

This clone came up once. The chain combines TRBV30 with TRBJ2-7; the match to TRBD2 covers 9 bases. The junction had 9 bases not matched to a gene; V was cut back by 5 bases and J by 1 base. The length of the CDR3 is 15 residues. Germline V CDR1 and CDR2: GTSNPN, SVGIG (reference sequence). Here the CDR3 DNA reads TGTGCCTGGGAGCACCTAGCGGGAAGTTCCTACGAGCAGTACTTC. Residues: CAWEHLAGSSYEQYF.

The chain carries TRBV19 and TRBJ2-2; D ambiguous. The germline V gene encodes CDR1 LNHDA and CDR2 SQIVND (reference sequence). There are 13 residues in the CDR3. The CDR3 sequence is CASPSGNTGELFF. The CDR3 nucleotides are TGTGCTTCCCCCTCGGGGAACACCGGGGAGCTGTTTTTT.

The V and J genes are TRBV6-5 and TRBJ2-7; a weak D match, TRBD1 (6 bases). Germline V gene data show CDR1 as MNHEY and CDR2 as SVGAGI. Trimming removed 6 bases from V and 7 bases from J, with 16 bases in between. This CDR3 contains 13 residues. The CDR3 here is CASRPGQTREQYF. The CDR3 DNA follows: TGTGCCAGCAGACCGGGACAAACTAGGGAGCAGTACTTC.

The chain couples TRBV5-1 to TRBJ2-1, with 7 bases lining up with TRBD1. CDR3 length: 15 residues. CDR1 is SGHRS and CDR2 is YFSETQ in the germline V gene. The junction had 5 bases not matched to a gene; V was cut back by 0 bases and J by 5 bases. DNA for the CDR3: TGCGCCAGCAGCTTGGGAGGGACAGATAACAATGAGCAGTTCTTC. Translation gives CASSLGGTDNNEQFF.

This chain uses TRBV4-1 with TRBJ1-2, with D unresolved. This CDR3 is 14 amino acids long. Germline V gene data show CDR1 as MGHRA and CDR2 as YSYEKL. V was trimmed by 0 bases and J by 4 bases, leaving 9 bases between them. CDR3 sequence: CASSQDPEGYGYTF. The CDR3 bases are TGCGCCAGCAGCCAAGACCCCGAGGGCTATGGCTACACCTTC.

The rearrangement links TRBV7-8 to TRBJ2-5; weak D call: TRBD1 (5 bases). The CDR3 consists of 13 residues. Germline CDR1 SGHVS, CDR2 FQNEAQ. V was cut by 5 bases and J by 0 bases, with 7 bases left in between. DNA of the CDR3: TGTGCCAGCAGCCCGACAGACCAAGAGACCCAGTACTTC. This sequence encodes CASSPTDQETQYF.